These 32 T cell receptor beta chains came from one sample sequenced in a study of response to subunit inactivated influenza vaccine. TCRdb reprocessed the RT-PCR reads via MiXCR and lists one record per CDR3 protein. The table includes hundreds of thousands of distinct CDR3 sequences, just over 20% detected once. The sequenced sample was PBMCs from blood, obtained roughly 20 months after vaccination. The source of these receptors is a man between 45 and 75 years old who received an inactivated influenza vaccine.

This clonotype occurred many times. This chain uses TRBV25-1 with TRBJ1-5; D gene ambiguous. Trimming took 3 bases from V and 3 from J, leaving 9 bases between them. The CDR3 sequence is 14 residues long. Germline V lookup: CDR1 MGHDK, CDR2 SYGVNS. This CDR3 reads CASSDHGSNQPQHF. DNA for the CDR3: TGTGCCAGCAGTGATCATGGTTCCAATCAGCCCCAGCATTTT.

This clonotype occurred a few times. The rearrangement links TRBV10-3 to TRBJ1-3, with D unresolved. The V end was cut by 8 bases, the J end by 4 bases, with 9 bases between. The CDR3 is 12 amino acids. Germline CDR1 ENHRY, CDR2 SYGVKD. This CDR3 reads CAIGHPGNTIYF. In nucleotides, the CDR3 is TGTGCCATCGGTCATCCCGGAAACACCATATATTTT.

The chain uses TRBV28 and TRBJ2-1; 7 bases align to TRBD2. The CDR3 length is 14 residues. V dropped 6 bases and J dropped 9; count of bases not matched to a gene: 11. Germline V gives CDR1 MDHEN, CDR2 SYDVKM. The CDR3 DNA follows: TGTGCCAGCAGCGGGGGGTATCGGCCGATTGAGCAGTTCTTC. This codes for CASSGGYRPIEQFF.

This chain uses TRBV7-9 with TRBJ2-1; TRBD2 aligns across 7 bases. This CDR3 region has 15 residues. The germline gives CDR1 SEHNR, CDR2 FQNEAQ (reference sequence). Trimming at V came to 5 bases and at J to 4 bases, leaving 8 bases not matched to a gene. CDR3 in DNA: TGTGCCAGCAGCCCCACCGGGAGGTATTACAATGAGCAGTTCTTC. Its protein is CASSPTGRYYNEQFF.

This chain links TRBV28 with TRBJ1-1, with no clear D. Germline CDR1 and CDR2: MDHEN and SYDVKM. The germline V and J ends were trimmed by 6 bases and 0 bases, with 8 bases remaining between them. The CDR3 loop spans 13 amino acids. The CDR3 spells CASSSDMNTEAFF. CDR3 coding DNA: TGTGCCAGCAGCTCGGATATGAACACTGAAGCTTTCTTT.

The sample holds a few counts of this clonotype. V gene TRBV6-4 combines with J gene TRBJ2-2; no clear D gene. Germline CDR1 is MRHNA and CDR2 is SNTAGT. V shed 2 bases and J shed 2 bases, with 15 bases lying between them. This CDR3 has 17 amino acids. The CDR3 DNA reads as TGTGCCAGCAGTGACGACCCAAGGGCGCCCAACACCGGGGAGCTGTTTTTT. Protein sequence: CASSDDPRAPNTGELFF.

The table lists this clonotype with many counts. V usage is TRBV20-1 and J usage is TRBJ1-1; D possibly corresponds to TRBD1 (5 bases). This CDR3 region has 16 residues. V was pared by 0 bases and J by 0 bases, with 14 bases between. In germline, CDR1 is DFQATT, CDR2 SNEGSKA (reference sequence). CDR3 bases: TGCAGTGCTAGAGATCCCCGGGCAGGGATGAACACTGAAGCTTTCTTT. Translated, it gives CSARDPRAGMNTEAFF.

The chain has TRBV5-1 and TRBJ2-5; D might be TRBD1 (6 bases). The V gene lost 4 bases and the J gene lost 1 base, with 17 bases spanning the gap. Looked up from germline, CDR1 is SGHRS and CDR2 is YFSETQ. This CDR3 region has 16 residues. In DNA, the CDR3 is TGCGCCAGCAGCCCTCAACCGGGACATATCCAAGAGACCCAGTACTTC. Translating it yields CASSPQPGHIQETQYF. Drawing the rest from reference TRBV5-1 and TRBJ2-5, the complete variable domain is KAGVTQTPRYLIKTRGQQVTLSCSPISGHRSVSWYQQTPGQGLQFLFEYFSETQRNKGNFPGRFSGRQFSNSRSEMNVSTLELGDSALYLCASSPQPGHIQETQYFGPGTRLLVL.

This rearrangement joins TRBV11-2 to TRBJ2-1; the D is unclear. V gave up 5 bases and J gave up 7 bases, with 12 bases separating them. This CDR3 is built from 13 residues. CDR1 and CDR2 from the germline V gene are SGHAT and FQNNGV. Here the CDR3 DNA reads TGTGCCAGCAGCCTTCAGACCGGGAATGAGCAGTTCTTC. Translation gives CASSLQTGNEQFF. Supplemented by reference TRBV11-2 and TRBJ2-1, the full variable domain reads EAGVAQSPRYKIIEKRQSVAFWCNPISGHATLYWYQQILGQGPKLLIQFQNNGVVDDSQLPKDRFSAERLKGVDSTLKIQPAKLEDSAVYLCASSLQTGNEQFFGPGTRLTVL.

Only one count was recorded for this clonotype. The CDR3 here is CASSPSEGSPLHF. CDR3 DNA: TGCGCCAGCAGCCCAAGCGAGGGCTCACCCCTCCACTTT. The rearrangement links TRBV5-1 to TRBJ1-6, with D hard to call. V was cut by 4 bases and J by 10 bases, with 12 bases left in between. Germline lookup yields CDR1 SGHRS and CDR2 YFSETQ. The CDR3 is made up of 13 amino acids.

Ten or more counts support this clonotype. V and J are TRBV18 and TRBJ2-2; 9 positions agree with TRBD1. The germline V gene encodes CDR1 KGHSH and CDR2 LQKENI. The V segment lost 4 bases and the J segment 3 bases; nucleotides outside the gene matches: 3. The CDR3 consists of 15 residues. For the CDR3, the DNA is TGTGCCAGCTCACAGCGGACAGGGGACACCGGGGAGCTGTTTTTT. As protein: CASSQRTGDTGELFF.

This clonotype was counted ten times or more. This chain links TRBV5-1 with TRBJ2-1; D is unresolved. This CDR3 comprises 11 residues. Germline V gene lookup returns CDR1 SGHRS and CDR2 YFSETQ. The V gene lost 5 bases and the J gene lost 7 bases, with 7 bases spanning the gap. CDR3 DNA: TGCGCCAGCAGGACGAGTAATGAGCAGTTCTTC. It specifies CASRTSNEQFF.

The CDR3 region is CASSLALIAGVETQYF. CDR3 DNA sequence: TGTGCCAGCAGCTTAGCGTTGATAGCGGGAGTTGAGACCCAGTACTTC. The chain carries TRBV7-2 and TRBJ2-5, with TRBD2 matching over 9 bases. The germline V gene encodes CDR1 SGHTA and CDR2 FQGNSA. V was clipped by 0 bases and J by 5 bases; unmatched bases: 7. The length of the CDR3 is 16 residues.

The rearrangement joins TRBV6-5 to TRBJ1-4, with D perhaps matching TRBD1 (5 bases). Germline CDR1 is MNHEY and CDR2 is SVGAGI. CDR3 length: 17 residues. The V and J ends lost 0 bases and 2 bases respectively, with 13 bases between them. The CDR3 reads CASSYSKVPGTNEKLFF. The CDR3 DNA follows: TGTGCCAGCAGTTACTCGAAGGTCCCAGGGACTAATGAAAAACTGTTTTTT.

This clonotype was counted only a few times. The CDR3 nucleotides read TGCAGTGCTGATTTAGCGGGAGGGCCCTACGAGCAGTACTTC. Translation: CSADLAGGPYEQYF. The V gene is TRBV20-1, the J gene TRBJ2-7; 11 nucleotides line up with TRBD2. The V and J ends lost 5 bases and 2 bases, in that order; junction bases with no gene match: 5. The CDR3 covers 14 residues. The germline V gene has CDR1 DFQATT and CDR2 SNEGSKA (reference sequence).

This clonotype was detected a few times. The chain joins TRBV12-3 or TRBV12-4 to TRBJ1-6; 8 nucleotides align to TRBD1. The CDR3 is 17 residues long. The ends lost 6 bases at V and 6 bases at J; junction bases unmatched: 13. This CDR3 is CASSHYTGGFTNSPLHF. In DNA, the CDR3 is TGTGCCAGCAGCCACTATACAGGGGGGTTCACTAATTCACCCCTCCACTTT.

There are a few counts of this clonotype. The chain uses TRBV10-3 and TRBJ1-1; D is undetermined. Trimming removed 0 bases from V and 6 bases from J, with 5 bases in between. CDR3 length: 12 amino acids. Germline V CDR1 and CDR2: ENHRY, SYGVKD. The CDR3 DNA reads TGTGCCATCAGTGAGTCAGGGCCTGAAGCTTTCTTT. It encodes CAISESGPEAFF.

The chain's CDR3 is CTSSQVAGAGVTDTQYF. The CDR3 DNA reads TGCACCAGCAGCCAAGTGGCCGGGGCGGGAGTAACAGATACGCAGTATTTT. This sequence joins TRBV1 and TRBJ2-3; the DNA was not compared with TRBD2, the D call given in the table. TRBV1 represents a pseudogene. The length of the CDR3 is 17 residues.

In its sample, this clonotype was seen many times. The chain couples TRBV27 to TRBJ1-1; D is unclear. Per the germline V gene, CDR1 is MNHEY and CDR2 is SMNVEV (reference sequence). V was cut by 4 bases and J by 3 bases, with 12 bases left in between. The CDR3 has 14 amino acids. CDR3 sequence: CASSSPPHYTEAFF. The CDR3, as DNA: TGTGCCAGCAGTTCTCCTCCCCACTACACTGAAGCTTTCTTT.

The genes are TRBV12-3 or TRBV12-4 and TRBJ1-1; possibly TRBD1 for D (5 bases). V was trimmed by 5 bases and J by 5 bases, leaving 15 bases between them. CDR3 size: 14 residues. CDR3 sequence reads: CASSLTGGATEAFF. As DNA, the CDR3 is TGTGCCAGCAGTCTCACCGGGGGTGCGACTGAAGCTTTCTTT.

The rearrangement uses TRBV4-3 and TRBJ2-1, with unresolved D. CDR3 length equals 13 residues. From germline, CDR1 is LGHNA and CDR2 YSLEER. V lost 2 bases and J 6 bases, leaving 8 bases between the germline ends. CDR3 in DNA: TGCGCCAGCAGCCAACGCCCCATCAATGAGCAGTTCTTC. Translated: CASSQRPINEQFF.

The chain recombines TRBV4-2 with TRBJ1-2; D is unresolved. Trimming removed 0 bases from V and 2 bases from J, with 10 bases in between. Per germline, CDR1 LGHNA and CDR2 YNFKEQ. This CDR3 is built from 15 residues. The CDR3 spells CASSQESGGNYGYTF. CDR3 in DNA: TGTGCCAGCAGCCAAGAGTCTGGCGGAAACTATGGCTACACCTTC.

The J gene is TRBJ2-3, the V gene TRBV28; D gene unclear. The CDR3 covers 12 residues. With 2 bases removed from V and 6 bases from J, the gap between germline ends came to 6 bases. Germline-derived CDR1 and CDR2 are MDHEN and SYDVKM. The CDR3 nucleotides read TGTGCCAGCAGTTTACCCCGGGATACGCAGTATTTT. Translation gives CASSLPRDTQYF.

The chain has TRBV24-1 and TRBJ2-1; D ambiguous. Deletions cut 4 bases from V and 0 bases from J, with 15 bases between. Germline CDR1 KGHDR, CDR2 SFDVKD. The CDR3 loop spans 17 amino acids. CDR3 protein: CATSDRRASLSYNEQFF. The CDR3 DNA sequence: TGTGCCACCAGTGACCGACGGGCCTCCCTCTCCTACAATGAGCAGTTCTTC.

This clonotype came up a few times. The chain employs TRBV18 and TRBJ2-2; 7 bases are shared with TRBD2. The J segment lost 0 bases and the V segment lost 3 bases, leaving 13 bases of the junction unmatched. The germline V gene has CDR1 KGHSH and CDR2 LQKENI. The CDR3 consists of 19 residues. The CDR3 nucleotides read TGTGCCAGCTCACCTCCTAGGGATGGACTAGTCGCGAACACCGGGGAGCTGTTTTTT. Residues: CASSPPRDGLVANTGELFF.

The table lists this clonotype with a few counts. This chain joins TRBV15 and TRBJ1-5; 8 bases align to TRBD1. Germline V gene lookup returns CDR1 LNHNV and CDR2 YYDKDF (reference sequence). This CDR3 region has 17 residues. After removal of 3 bases from V and 0 bases from J, the junction contained 7 bases not matched to a gene. The CDR3 DNA reads as TGTGCCACCAGCAGCGACAGGGGCAGCTATAGCAATCAGCCCCAGCATTTT. Protein: CATSSDRGSYSNQPQHF.

This clonotype was counted a few times. The V call is TRBV20-1, the J call TRBJ2-4, with 10 bases that match TRBD1. Per the germline V gene, CDR1 is DFQATT and CDR2 is SNEGSKA (reference sequence). This CDR3 comprises 15 residues. Trimming removed 6 bases from V and 3 bases from J; junction bases left unmatched: 8. CDR3 residues: CSATPGQGLKNIQYF. The CDR3 region has the DNA TGCAGTGCAACCCCGGGACAGGGGCTCAAAAACATTCAGTACTTC.

This clonotype was counted only a few times. The rearrangement links TRBV5-1 to TRBJ2-3; D gene ambiguous. The CDR3 spans 13 residues. Germline V gives CDR1 SGHRS, CDR2 YFSETQ. Trimming left V 5 bases short and J 6 bases short, with 13 bases between. The CDR3 reads CASRPTLSDTQYF. The DNA for the CDR3 is TGCGCCAGCAGACCGACCTTGAGCGATACGCAGTATTTT. The entire variable domain, with the rest obtained from reference TRBV5-1 and TRBJ2-3, is as follows: KAGVTQTPRYLIKTRGQQVTLSCSPISGHRSVSWYQQTPGQGLQFLFEYFSETQRNKGNFPGRFSGRQFSNSRSEMNVSTLELGDSALYLCASRPTLSDTQYFGPGTRLTVL.

V is TRBV7-6 and J is TRBJ2-7; TRBD1 matches at 7 bases. Losses at the gene ends were 3 bases for V and 3 bases for J; bases not matched to a gene: 5. Per germline, CDR1 SGHVS and CDR2 FNYEAQ. The CDR3 has 14 amino acids. The CDR3 sequence: CASSFRQGGYEQYF. In nucleotides, the CDR3 is TGTGCCAGCAGCTTTCGACAGGGTGGCTACGAGCAGTACTTC.

The V and J genes are TRBV28 and TRBJ1-4; no definite D call. V was clipped by 5 bases and J by 6 bases, with 10 bases between them. Germline V gene data show CDR1 as MDHEN and CDR2 as SYDVKM. CDR3 length: 13 residues. The CDR3 is CASSPGWYEKLFF. CDR3 DNA sequence: TGTGCCAGCAGTCCAGGATGGTATGAAAAACTGTTTTTT.

The sample holds many counts of this clonotype. The J gene is TRBJ2-7, the V gene TRBV11-1; D possibly corresponds to TRBD1 (6 bases). V lost 3 bases to trimming and J lost 10 bases, with 16 bases between them. The CDR3 covers 13 residues. CDR1 SGHAT and CDR2 FQDESV come from the germline V gene (reference sequence). Here the CDR3 reads CASSFVETGTQYF. The DNA for the CDR3 is TGTGCCAGCAGCTTCGTGGAAACCGGGACACAGTACTTC.

The rearrangement links TRBV6-5 to TRBJ2-7, with D hard to call. CDR1 and CDR2 (germline): MNHEY, SVGAGI. Trimming pared 3 bases from V and 0 bases from J, leaving 18 bases between. CDR3 length equals 17 residues. This chain's CDR3 is CASSYRVVSGYSYEQYF. The CDR3 region has the DNA TGTGCCAGCAGTTATAGGGTCGTTTCGGGCTACTCCTACGAGCAGTACTTC.